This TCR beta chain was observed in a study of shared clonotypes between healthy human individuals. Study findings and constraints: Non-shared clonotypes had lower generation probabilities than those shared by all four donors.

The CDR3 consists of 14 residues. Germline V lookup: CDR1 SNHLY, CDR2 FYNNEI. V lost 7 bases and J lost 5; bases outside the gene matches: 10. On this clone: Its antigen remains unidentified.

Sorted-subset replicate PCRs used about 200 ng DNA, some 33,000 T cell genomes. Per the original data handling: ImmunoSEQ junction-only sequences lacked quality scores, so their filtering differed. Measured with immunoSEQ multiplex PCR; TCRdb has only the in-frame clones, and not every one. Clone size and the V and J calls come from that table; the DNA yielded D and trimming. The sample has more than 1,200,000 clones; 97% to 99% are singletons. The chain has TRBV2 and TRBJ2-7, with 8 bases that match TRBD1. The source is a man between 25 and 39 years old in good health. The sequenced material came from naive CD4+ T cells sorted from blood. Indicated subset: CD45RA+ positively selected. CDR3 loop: CASNPGTGRDEQYF. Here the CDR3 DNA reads TGTGCCAGCAATCCGGGGACAGGTCGAGACGAGCAGTACTTC.